The T cell receptor beta chain under discussion was sequenced for a study of CD8 T cells in Susac syndrome. CDR1 and CDR2 from the germline V gene are PRHDT and FYEKMQ (reference sequence). There are 18 residues in the CDR3. The V gene end was trimmed by 4 bases and the J gene end by 9 bases; junction bases not matched to a gene: 20. Reverse transcription used about 0.45 to 1 ug RNA and random hexamers. TCRdb ran MiXCR on the immunoSEQ multiplex PCR reads and lists one entry per CDR3 protein. The sample consists of roughly 110,000 distinct CDR3 sequences, roughly 95% of them appearing once. The TCR sequence derives from a human donor with Susac syndrome. The chain joins TRBV13 to TRBJ2-5; 10 nucleotides agree with TRBD2. Sequencing was carried out using CD8+ T cells from PBMCs. The CDR3 bases are TGTGCCAGCAGCTGGCGGGACGGATCTAGCGGGGGTCCGATGGCCCAGTACTTC. This translates into CASSWRDGSSGGPMAQYF.